These 24 T cell receptor beta chains were all obtained from the same sample, sequenced in a study of blood T cell repertoires in COVID-19. Assay: immunoSEQ multiplex PCR; the TCRdb copy retains only in-frame clones and omits some. The sample has around 230,000 clones; roughly 83% are singletons. The specimen sequenced was peripheral blood. The source is a man aged 35 to 55 with acute or convalescent COVID-19.

The gene calls are TRBV14 and TRBJ2-1, with 13 bases fitting TRBD2. CDR3 size: 16 residues. V dropped 2 bases and J dropped 7; count of bases not matched to a gene: 5. The germline CDR1 and CDR2 sequences are SGHDN and FVKESK. The CDR3 is CASSQTGTSGNNEQFF. CDR3 nucleotides: TGTGCCAGCAGCCAAACCGGGACTAGCGGGAATAATGAGCAGTTCTTC.

The chain uses TRBV10-3 and TRBJ1-1; the D gene is possibly TRBD1 (5 bases). The germline CDR1 and CDR2 sequences are ENHRY and SYGVKD. The ends were cut back, 6 bases at V and 3 bases at J, with 8 bases in the middle. CDR3 size: 12 residues. CDR3 sequence: CAIRKQDTEAFF. DNA of the CDR3: TGTGCCATCAGGAAACAGGACACTGAAGCTTTCTTT.

The genes are TRBV4-3 and TRBJ2-5; unclear D gene. The germline CDR1 and CDR2 sequences are LGHNA and YSLEER. Trimming shortened V by 1 base and J by 2 bases, and 5 bases separated the two germline ends. This CDR3 is 13 amino acids long. CDR3 sequence reads: CASSQGLQETQYF. CDR3 nucleotides: TGCGCCAGCAGCCAAGGTCTTCAAGAGACCCAGTACTTC.

This clone has only a few counts. V gene TRBV19 combines with J gene TRBJ1-1, with D possibly matching TRBD1 (5 bases). Trimming removed 3 bases from V and 4 bases from J, with 12 bases in between. CDR1 is LNHDA and CDR2 is SQIVND in the germline V gene (reference sequence). The CDR3 loop spans 14 amino acids. The CDR3 spells CASSMGGLGTEAFF. The CDR3 coding sequence is TGTGCCAGTAGTATGGGGGGGTTAGGCACTGAAGCTTTCTTT.

The V and J genes are TRBV25-1 and TRBJ2-3; D might be TRBD2 (6 bases). The germline V gene encodes CDR1 MGHDK and CDR2 SYGVNS. This CDR3 region has 14 residues. V was trimmed by 3 bases and J by 5 bases, leaving 12 bases between them. The CDR3, as DNA: TGTGCCAGCAGTGACGGGGGATTGGGAGATACGCAGTATTTT. Translated, it gives CASSDGGLGDTQYF.

The chain carries TRBV4-1 and TRBJ1-2; the D gene is possibly TRBD1 (5 bases). Germline V gives CDR1 MGHRA, CDR2 YSYEKL. This CDR3 is built from 14 residues. V was shortened by 1 base and J by 4 bases, with 10 bases between the two germline ends. For the CDR3, the DNA is TGCGCCAGCAGCCAAGCAGACAGTTTCTATGGCTACACCTTC. The encoded protein is CASSQADSFYGYTF.

The chain employs TRBV6-6 and TRBJ2-6, with TRBD1 matching over 9 bases. V trimming: 5 bases; J trimming: 0 bases; junction bases outside the gene matches: 8. Germline lookup yields CDR1 MNHNY and CDR2 SVGAGI (reference sequence). CDR3 length equals 18 residues. CDR3 nucleotides: TGTGCCAGCAGTCGGGGATGGGGACAGGGCTCTGGGGCCAACGTCCTGACTTTC. It encodes CASSRGWGQGSGANVLTF.

J is TRBJ2-3 and V is TRBV7-2, with D unresolved. The CDR3 contains 16 residues. V lost 2 bases to trimming and J lost 1 base, with 13 bases between them. The germline gives CDR1 SGHTA, CDR2 FQGNSA. DNA of the CDR3: TGTGCCAGCAGCTTACTAGTCCCGCCGGGCACAGATACGCAGTATTTT. Translated, it gives CASSLLVPPGTDTQYF.

This sequence joins TRBV7-2 and TRBJ2-5, with 7 bases matching TRBD1. This CDR3 spans 15 amino acids. Trimming took 4 bases from V and 3 from J; bases not matched to a gene: 8. From germline, CDR1 is SGHTA and CDR2 FQGNSA. The CDR3 spells CASSSKGQREETQYF. In DNA form, the CDR3 reads TGTGCCAGCAGCTCAAAGGGACAGCGAGAAGAGACCCAGTACTTC.

This chain joins TRBV5-4 and TRBJ2-7; no reliable D call. This CDR3 has 14 residues. CDR1 is SGHNT and CDR2 is YYREEE in the germline V gene (reference sequence). V lost 0 bases and J lost 2, with 9 bases in between. Here the CDR3 DNA reads TGTGCCAGCAGCTTGGATCGCGGCACCTACGAGCAGTACTTC. Amino acids: CASSLDRGTYEQYF.

The gene calls are TRBV7-2 and TRBJ2-1; 9 bases are shared with TRBD2. V lost 3 bases and J lost 7; bases outside the gene matches: 10. Per germline, CDR1 SGHTA and CDR2 FQGNSA. This CDR3 is built from 16 residues. The CDR3 DNA follows: TGTGCCAGCAGCTTGCCGGGACTAGCTGCACATAATGAGCAGTTCTTC. Translated, it gives CASSLPGLAAHNEQFF.

The chain carries TRBV7-2 and TRBJ1-5, with D tentatively TRBD1 (5 bases). V was shortened by 2 bases and J by 0 bases, with 11 bases between the two germline ends. The CDR3 is 16 residues long. From germline, CDR1 is SGHTA and CDR2 FQGNSA. CDR3 loop: CASSLYPGDSNQPQHF. The DNA of the CDR3 is TGTGCCAGCAGCTTATATCCGGGGGATAGCAATCAGCCCCAGCATTTT.

This chain links TRBV7-9 with TRBJ2-3, with 10 bases identical to TRBD2. Germline V gene data show CDR1 as SEHNR and CDR2 as FQNEAQ (reference sequence). The CDR3 covers 15 residues. Unmatched junction bases numbered 9, after V lost 4 bases and J lost 8 bases. CDR3 DNA: TGTGCCAGCAGCTCGGGACTAGCGATAGTTTCTACGCAGTATTTT. Residues: CASSSGLAIVSTQYF. Variable domain in full (rest from reference TRBV7-9 and TRBJ2-3): DTGVSQNPRHKITKRGQNVTFRCDPISEHNRLYWYRQTLGQGPEFLTYFQNEAQLEKSRLLSDRFSAERPKGSFSTLEIQRTEQGDSAMYLCASSSGLAIVSTQYFGPGTRLTVL.

This clone was observed a handful of times. V usage is TRBV7-9 and J usage is TRBJ2-1; no clear D gene. V gave up 5 bases and J gave up 8 bases, with 10 bases separating them. The germline CDR1 and CDR2 sequences are SEHNR and FQNEAQ (reference sequence). The CDR3 is made up of 12 amino acids. CDR3 protein: CASSPLRDEQFF. CDR3 in DNA: TGTGCCAGCAGCCCCCTCCGGGATGAGCAGTTCTTC.

This clone was picked up a small number of times. CDR3 loop: CASSIQAGGGETQYF. The DNA of the CDR3 is TGTGCCAGTAGTATTCAAGCGGGGGGCGGGGAGACCCAGTACTTC. V gene TRBV19 combines with J gene TRBJ2-5; 9 positions agree with TRBD2. The CDR3 runs to 15 residues. Looked up from germline, CDR1 is LNHDA and CDR2 is SQIVND (reference sequence). The V gene end was trimmed by 3 bases and the J gene end by 5 bases; junction bases not matched to a gene: 7.

The chain carries TRBV6-1 and TRBJ2-7; 11 bases map to TRBD1. V dropped 6 bases and J dropped 2; count of bases not matched to a gene: 3. Per germline, CDR1 MNHNS and CDR2 SASEGT. The CDR3 sequence is 14 residues long. The CDR3 sequence is CASRPGQGAYEQYF. CDR3 DNA: TGTGCCAGCAGACCGGGACAGGGGGCCTACGAGCAGTACTTC.

In its sample, this clone was seen once. V and J are TRBV6-6 and TRBJ2-6; TRBD2 agrees at 9 bases. The junction had 10 bases not matched to a gene; V was cut back by 5 bases and J by 2 bases. The germline gives CDR1 MNHNY, CDR2 SVGAGI (reference sequence). The CDR3 is made up of 18 amino acids. This CDR3 reads CASSPSRREGPGANVLTF. The CDR3, as DNA: TGTGCCAGCAGTCCATCTAGGCGGGAGGGTCCTGGGGCCAACGTCCTGACTTTC.

J is TRBJ1-2 and V is TRBV6-6; TRBD1 agrees at 9 bases. CDR3 size: 15 residues. The junction had 13 bases not matched to a gene; V was cut back by 11 bases and J by 3 bases. Germline V gives CDR1 MNHNY, CDR2 SVGAGI (reference sequence). Here the CDR3 reads CASGQGNFVDYGYTF. The CDR3 coding sequence is TGTGCCTCCGGACAGGGGAATTTTGTCGACTATGGCTACACCTTC.

This chain connects TRBV18 to TRBJ2-3; TRBD1 might be the D (5 bases). The length of the CDR3 is 16 residues. Trimming removed 3 bases at V and 0 bases at J, with 13 bases between. Germline V gene sequence: CDR1 KGHSH, CDR2 LQKENI. The CDR3 protein is CASSPLGPGSTDTQYF. CDR3 nucleotides: TGTGCCAGCTCACCTCTGGGGCCAGGGAGCACAGATACGCAGTATTTT.

This chain links TRBV18 with TRBJ1-2; tentatively, D is TRBD1 (5 bases). The CDR3 covers 14 residues. The germline V and J ends were trimmed by 0 bases and 5 bases, with 10 bases remaining between them. Germline CDR1 is KGHSH and CDR2 is LQKENI. The CDR3 DNA follows: TGTGCCAGCTCACCACCGGCAAAGGGGTATGGCTACACCTTC. Translated, it gives CASSPPAKGYGYTF.

The gene calls are TRBV7-8 and TRBJ2-1; 14 bases are shared with TRBD2. The V gene end was trimmed by 0 bases and the J gene end by 2 bases; junction bases not matched to a gene: 6. The CDR3 has 19 residues. Germline assignment: CDR1 SGHVS and CDR2 FQNEAQ. CDR3: CASSLASRLAGGTYNEQFF. CDR3 coding DNA: TGTGCCAGCAGCTTAGCTTCACGACTAGCGGGAGGGACCTACAATGAGCAGTTCTTC. Complete variable domain (other parts from reference TRBV7-8 and TRBJ2-1): GAGVSQSPRYKVAKRGQDVALRCDPISGHVSLFWYQQALGQGPEFLTYFQNEAQLDKSGLPSDRFFAERPEGSVSTLKIQRTQQEDSAVYLCASSLASRLAGGTYNEQFFGPGTRLTVL.

The V gene is TRBV4-2, the J gene TRBJ2-3; TRBD1 is a possible D gene (6 bases). The CDR3 covers 16 residues. CDR1 is LGHNA and CDR2 is YNFKEQ in the germline V gene. With 1 base removed from V and 2 bases from J, the gap between germline ends came to 13 bases. The CDR3 nucleotides are TGTGCCAGCAGCCAAGCTTTTGTGGGGGCCACAGATACGCAGTATTTT. It yields the protein CASSQAFVGATDTQYF.

This sequence joins TRBV11-3 and TRBJ2-1; D is unresolved. Germline CDR1 is SGHNT and CDR2 is YENEEA. CDR3 size: 15 residues. The ends were cut back, 0 bases at V and 6 bases at J, with 12 bases in the middle. For the CDR3, the DNA is TGTGCCAGCAGCTTAGATTCCGAGGAAAGCAATGAGCAGTTCTTC. Translating gives CASSLDSEESNEQFF. Complete variable domain (other parts from reference TRBV11-3 and TRBJ2-1): EAGVVQSPRYKIIEKKQPVAFWCNPISGHNTLYWYLQNLGQGPELLIRYENEEAVDDSQLPKDRFSAERLKGVDSTLKIQPAELGDSAVYLCASSLDSEESNEQFFGPGTRLTVL.

V and J are TRBV7-8 and TRBJ2-1; no clear D gene. The CDR3 runs 11 residues. CDR1 is SGHVS and CDR2 is FQNEAQ in the germline V gene. V lost 3 bases and J lost 8, with 5 bases in between. CDR3 protein: CASSFSDEQFF. The CDR3 nucleotides are TGTGCCAGCAGCTTCTCGGATGAGCAGTTCTTC.